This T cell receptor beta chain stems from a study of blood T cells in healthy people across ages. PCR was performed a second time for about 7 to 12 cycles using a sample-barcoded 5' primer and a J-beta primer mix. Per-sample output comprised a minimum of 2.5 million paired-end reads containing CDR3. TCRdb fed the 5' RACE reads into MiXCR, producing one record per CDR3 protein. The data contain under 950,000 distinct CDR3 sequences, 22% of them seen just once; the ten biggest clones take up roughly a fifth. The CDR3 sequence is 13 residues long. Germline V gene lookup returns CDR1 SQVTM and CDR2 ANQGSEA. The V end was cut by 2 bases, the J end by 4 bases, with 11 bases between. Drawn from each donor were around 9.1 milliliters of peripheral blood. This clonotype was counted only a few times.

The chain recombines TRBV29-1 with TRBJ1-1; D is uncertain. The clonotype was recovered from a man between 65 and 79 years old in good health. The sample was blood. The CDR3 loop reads CSVERRGSTEAFF. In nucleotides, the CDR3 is TGCAGCGTTGAACGGCGAGGGTCCACTGAAGCTTTCTTT.